This T cell receptor (beta chain) was identified during a study of CD8 T cells in ankylosing spondylitis. This clonotype showed up just a few times. Its antigen is not identified. With molecular barcodes, quantitative 5'-RACE was used to make the TCR beta libraries. In TCRdb, the 5' RACE reads were re-called with MiXCR into one record per CDR3 protein. The sample holds a few hundred thousand distinct CDR3 sequences, about 13% seen once. Study-wide findings and caveats: Ankylosing spondylitis blood appeared to carry a characteristic TCR beta motif of seven to nine highly homologous variants.

CDR1 SGHDT and CDR2 YYEEEE come from the germline V gene. V was cut by 6 bases and J by 6 bases, with 13 bases left in between. The CDR3 runs 13 residues. V and J are TRBV5-6 and TRBJ2-1, with a tentative D call TRBD2 (7 bases). This clonotype originated in a male donor with ankylosing spondylitis. Sequenced: blood, either unsorted or a sorted T cell fraction (not recorded which). The CDR3 bases are TGTGCCAGCACCTCGGGGGGCTTCAATGAGCAGTTCTTC. Translation: CASTSGGFNEQFF.